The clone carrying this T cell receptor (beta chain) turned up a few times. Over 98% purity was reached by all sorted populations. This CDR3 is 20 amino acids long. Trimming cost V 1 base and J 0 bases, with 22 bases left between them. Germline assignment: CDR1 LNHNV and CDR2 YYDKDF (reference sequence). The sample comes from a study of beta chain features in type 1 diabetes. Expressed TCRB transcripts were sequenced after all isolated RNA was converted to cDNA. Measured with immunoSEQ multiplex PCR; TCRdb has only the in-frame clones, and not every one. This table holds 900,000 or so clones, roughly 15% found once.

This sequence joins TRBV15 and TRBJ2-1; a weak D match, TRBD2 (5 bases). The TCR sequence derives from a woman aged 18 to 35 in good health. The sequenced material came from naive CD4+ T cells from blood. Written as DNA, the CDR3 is TGTGCCACCAGCAGAGTGGCTAGCACACGATGGAAGAGCTCCTACAATGAGCAGTTCTTC. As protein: CATSRVASTRWKSSYNEQFF.